A single sample is the source of the 26 T cell receptor beta chains below, sequenced in a study of cytomegalovirus exposure and HLA in healthy donors. The primer mix had 60 Vbeta and 13 Jbeta primers. TCRdb's copy holds only in-frame clones and misses some; the assay was immunoSEQ multiplex PCR. There are 200,000 to 250,000 clones in the sample; around 80% occur only once, and approximately 0.6% lies in the top ten. Material for sequencing was PBMCs. These receptors all come from a man aged 18 to 29 in good health and CMV-seronegative.

The chain recombines TRBV27 with TRBJ2-2; 7 positions agree with TRBD2. In germline, CDR1 is MNHEY, CDR2 SMNVEV (reference sequence). The V segment lost 6 bases and the J segment 6 bases; nucleotides outside the gene matches: 1. The CDR3 length is 12 residues. The CDR3 sequence: CASRRGAGELFF. The CDR3 DNA reads TGTGCCAGCAGACGGGGGGCCGGGGAGCTGTTTTTT.

The CDR3 protein is CASSSQQGGTEAFF. DNA for the CDR3: TGTGCCAGCAGCTCACAACAGGGGGGCACTGAAGCTTTCTTT. The chain couples TRBV7-3 to TRBJ1-1; 8 positions match TRBD1. Unmatched junction bases numbered 5, after V lost 4 bases and J lost 4 bases. Germline V gene sequence: CDR1 SGHTA, CDR2 FQGTGA. The CDR3 consists of 14 residues.

This clone has more than one count but fewer than ten. Other DNA sequences in the sample encode the same CDR3. V usage is TRBV7-9 and J usage is TRBJ2-7, with D possibly being TRBD2 (5 bases). This CDR3 is 13 amino acids long. The V gene's germline CDR1 is SEHNR and CDR2 FQNEAQ (reference sequence). Trimming stripped 5 bases from V and 1 base from J, with 9 bases between. Written as DNA, the CDR3 is TGTGCCAGCAGCCCCAGCGGTTCCTACGAGCAGTACTTC. The encoded protein is CASSPSGSYEQYF.

J is TRBJ2-1 and V is TRBV29-1; D is undetermined. The CDR3 sequence is 17 residues long. CDR1 is SQVTM, CDR2 ANQGSEA, per germline. Deletions cut 5 bases from V and 5 bases from J, with 25 bases between. The CDR3 nucleotides read TGCAGCGTTTTAATTGGAGTGAGAGAGAACCCCCACAATGAGCAGTTCTTC. Its translation: CSVLIGVRENPHNEQFF.

The V gene is TRBV7-9, the J gene TRBJ2-3; 9 bases are shared with TRBD2. Germline loops: CDR1 SEHNR, CDR2 FQNEAQ (reference sequence). The V segment lost 3 bases and the J segment 3 bases; nucleotides outside the gene matches: 10. The CDR3 spans 17 residues. The CDR3 nucleotides are TGTGCCAGCAGCTTGGGGTGGGCTAGCGGGAAGACAGATACGCAGTATTTT. Amino acid sequence: CASSLGWASGKTDTQYF.

The rearrangement joins TRBV19 to TRBJ2-5; D is ambiguous. The CDR3 loop spans 15 amino acids. From germline, CDR1 is LNHDA and CDR2 SQIVND (reference sequence). Trimming removed 4 bases at V and 5 bases at J, with 17 bases between. The CDR3 DNA reads TGTGCCAGTAGTAATCGGCCAACGGTGGAGGAGACCCAGTACTTC. Protein: CASSNRPTVEETQYF.

The sample holds a few counts of this clone. The chain couples TRBV2 to TRBJ2-7; possible D gene TRBD1, 5 bases. From germline, CDR1 is SNHLY and CDR2 FYNNEI. This CDR3 is built from 15 residues. With 8 bases removed from V and 0 bases from J, the gap between germline ends came to 17 bases. In DNA form, the CDR3 reads TGTGCCAGCGTCGTCGGACAATGGTCCTCCTACGAGCAGTACTTC. It codes for CASVVGQWSSYEQYF.

This chain uses TRBV5-1 with TRBJ1-2, with D perhaps matching TRBD1 (5 bases). The CDR3 spans 15 residues. The V gene's germline CDR1 is SGHRS and CDR2 YFSETQ. V was shortened by 1 base and J by 8 bases, with 18 bases between the two germline ends. The CDR3 DNA reads TGCGCCAGCAGCTTGAGCAATGCAGGGCTTGAGGGCTACACCTTC. This encodes CASSLSNAGLEGYTF.

DNA of the CDR3: TGTGCCACCAGCAGAGCAGACGCGGGACAGACCTACGAGCAGTACTTC. It is translated as CATSRADAGQTYEQYF. The chain employs TRBV15 and TRBJ2-7; perhaps TRBD1 as D (7 bases). This CDR3 comprises 16 residues. V was clipped by 1 base and J by 2 bases, with 15 bases between them. The germline V gene has CDR1 LNHNV and CDR2 YYDKDF (reference sequence).

The chain joins TRBV2 to TRBJ2-5, with D hard to call. This CDR3 is 11 amino acids long. Germline V lookup: CDR1 SNHLY, CDR2 FYNNEI. Trimming shortened V by 7 bases and J by 1 base, and 4 bases separated the two germline ends. CDR3 nucleotides: TGTGCCAGCAAAGCCCAAGAGACCCAGTACTTC. It specifies CASKAQETQYF.

V is TRBV27 and J is TRBJ1-6; D gene uncertain. Deletions cut 10 bases from V and 0 bases from J, with 16 bases between. This CDR3 contains 16 residues. Looked up from germline, CDR1 is MNHEY and CDR2 is SMNVEV (reference sequence). Written as DNA, the CDR3 is TGTGCCACCCTCCCTCATGGGCGCTCCTATAATTCACCCCTCCACTTT. The encoded protein is CATLPHGRSYNSPLHF.

The V gene is TRBV28, the J gene TRBJ1-2; 8 positions match TRBD1. This CDR3 spans 12 amino acids. V dropped 3 bases and J dropped 8; count of bases not matched to a gene: 2. CDR1 MDHEN and CDR2 SYDVKM come from the germline V gene. The DNA of the CDR3 is TGTGCCAGCAGTTTGACAGGGGCGGGCTACACCTTC. Translation gives CASSLTGAGYTF.

This clone appeared a few times. V and J are TRBV5-4 and TRBJ2-3, with TRBD2 matching over 11 bases. After removal of 4 bases from V and 3 bases from J, the junction contained 13 bases not matched to a gene. CDR3 length: 18 amino acids. The germline gives CDR1 SGHNT, CDR2 YYREEE (reference sequence). The CDR3 DNA follows: TGTGCCAGCAGCCCAAGGGGGACTAGCGGCAAAGGTACAGATACGCAGTATTTT. It yields the protein CASSPRGTSGKGTDTQYF.

The table lists this clone with a count of one. The chain is built from TRBV10-1 and TRBJ2-2; D is unclear. Germline CDR1 and CDR2: WNHNN and SYGVQD (reference sequence). The CDR3 loop spans 13 amino acids. V lost 2 bases, J lost 3 bases, and 4 bases lay in between. The DNA of the CDR3 is TGCGCCAGCAGTGAGCCCTACACCGGGGAGCTGTTTTTT. It is translated as CASSEPYTGELFF.

This chain links TRBV9 with TRBJ2-7, with 8 bases aligning to TRBD2. V was clipped by 2 bases and J by 5 bases; unmatched bases: 6. The CDR3 is 14 residues long. The germline gives CDR1 SGDLS, CDR2 YYNGEE. CDR3 in DNA: TGTGCCAGCAGCGTCGGGAGGGCCGGGGACGAGCAGTACTTC. Protein sequence: CASSVGRAGDEQYF.

The CDR3 region has the DNA TGTGCCAGCAGCGCCAATAGCGGGCTCGCGTCCGATACGCAGTATTTT. This sequence encodes CASSANSGLASDTQYF. The chain recombines TRBV7-9 with TRBJ2-3; 7 positions agree with TRBD2. The germline gives CDR1 SEHNR, CDR2 FQNEAQ (reference sequence). The J segment lost 6 bases and the V segment lost 5 bases, leaving 14 bases of the junction unmatched. This CDR3 is 16 amino acids long.

V gene TRBV5-4 combines with J gene TRBJ2-1, with D possibly being TRBD1 (5 bases). The V end was cut by 5 bases, the J end by 4 bases, with 10 bases between. Germline values: CDR1 SGHNT, CDR2 YYREEE (reference sequence). The CDR3 has 13 amino acids. CDR3 amino acids: CASSWTLYNEQFF. For the CDR3, the DNA is TGTGCCAGCAGTTGGACACTATACAATGAGCAGTTCTTC.

In its sample, this clone was seen a few times. The chain has TRBV19 and TRBJ2-5; D possibly corresponds to TRBD2 (6 bases). V lost 4 bases and J lost 7, with 22 bases in between. This CDR3 comprises 16 residues. Germline lookup yields CDR1 LNHDA and CDR2 SQIVND (reference sequence). CDR3 bases: TGTGCCAGTAGTAACCCGTGGCGGGGACGCATGAGGACCCAGTACTTC. It is translated as CASSNPWRGRMRTQYF. The variable domain in full, completed from reference TRBV19 and TRBJ2-5, reads DGGITQSPKYLFRKEGQNVTLSCEQNLNHDAMYWYRQDPGQGLRLIYYSQIVNDFQKGDIAEGYSVSREKKESFPLTVTSAQKNPTAFYLCASSNPWRGRMRTQYFGPGTRLLVL.

The chain is built from TRBV5-1 and TRBJ2-1, with 12 bases fitting TRBD2. The CDR3 loop spans 15 amino acids. V was pared by 0 bases and J by 7 bases, with 2 bases of the junction left unmatched. Germline V gene sequence: CDR1 SGHRS, CDR2 YFSETQ. CDR3 residues: CASSLGGTSGNEQFF. CDR3 bases: TGCGCCAGCAGCTTGGGGGGGACTAGCGGGAATGAGCAGTTCTTC.

The chain uses TRBV6-5 and TRBJ2-7; 9 bases are a match to TRBD2. With 0 bases clipped from V and 4 bases from J, the junction kept 7 bases outside the gene matches. CDR1 MNHEY and CDR2 SVGAGI come from the germline V gene. The CDR3 has 16 residues. The CDR3 protein is CASSYSGGRGHYEQYF. The CDR3 DNA reads TGTGCCAGCAGTTACTCGGGCGGGAGGGGGCATTACGAGCAGTACTTC.

This clone is a singleton in its sample. The rearrangement uses TRBV29-1 and TRBJ2-3, with 7 bases aligning to TRBD2. Trimming removed 5 bases from V and 4 bases from J; junction bases left unmatched: 9. Germline CDR1 SQVTM, CDR2 ANQGSEA. The CDR3 has 14 residues. The CDR3 loop reads CSVQRGVQADTQYF. CDR3 DNA: TGCAGCGTTCAACGGGGGGTTCAGGCAGATACGCAGTATTTT.

The V and J genes are TRBV28 and TRBJ2-4, with 10 bases fitting TRBD1. V lost 5 bases, J lost 0 bases, and 7 bases stayed unmatched. Germline values: CDR1 MDHEN, CDR2 SYDVKM. The CDR3 totals 17 residues. The CDR3 sequence is CASSRTGGTLAKNIQYF. For the CDR3, the DNA is TGTGCCAGCAGTCGGACAGGGGGGACCTTAGCCAAAAACATTCAGTACTTC. Variable domain in full (rest from reference TRBV28 and TRBJ2-4): DVKVTQSSRYLVKRTGEKVFLECVQDMDHENMFWYRQDPGLGLRLIYFSYDVKMKEKGDIPEGYSVSREKKERFSLILESASTNQTSMYLCASSRTGGTLAKNIQYFGAGTRLSVL.

This clone was seen more than once but under ten times. V gene TRBV30 combines with J gene TRBJ1-2, with 7 nucleotides matching TRBD1. V gave up 2 bases and J gave up 2 bases; unmatched junction bases: 2. This CDR3 is 13 amino acids long. CDR1 GTSNPN and CDR2 SVGIG come from the germline V gene (reference sequence). CDR3 loop: CAWSRGQNYGYTF. The CDR3, as DNA: TGTGCCTGGAGTAGGGGGCAGAACTATGGCTACACCTTC.

This sequence joins TRBV5-5 and TRBJ2-7; the match to TRBD1 covers 9 bases. The CDR3 totals 16 residues. V was pared by 4 bases and J by 7 bases, with 15 bases of the junction left unmatched. The V gene's germline CDR1 is SGHKS and CDR2 YYEKEE (reference sequence). CDR3 in amino acids: CASSNMAGQGWGEQYF. CDR3 coding DNA: TGTGCCAGCAGCAATATGGCGGGACAGGGTTGGGGAGAGCAGTACTTC. Complete variable domain (other parts from reference TRBV5-5 and TRBJ2-7): DAGVTQSPTHLIKTRGQQVTLRCSPISGHKSVSWYQQVLGQGPQFIFQYYEKEERGRGNFPDRFSARQFPNYSSELNVNALLLGDSALYLCASSNMAGQGWGEQYFGPGTRLTVT.

J is TRBJ2-7 and V is TRBV4-1; 7 bases match TRBD2. The V gene end was trimmed by 0 bases and the J gene end by 1 base; junction bases not matched to a gene: 9. Germline CDR1 and CDR2: MGHRA and YSYEKL. This CDR3 has 17 amino acids. CDR3 sequence: CASSQDRETSRSYEQYF. The CDR3 coding sequence is TGCGCCAGCAGCCAAGATCGCGAGACTAGCCGATCCTACGAGCAGTACTTC.

J is TRBJ2-1 and V is TRBV27; 8 bases fit TRBD2. V dropped 2 bases and J dropped 4; count of bases not matched to a gene: 4. Germline lookup yields CDR1 MNHEY and CDR2 SMNVEV (reference sequence). The CDR3 spans 15 residues. The CDR3: CASSLASGHYNEQFF. The CDR3 bases are TGTGCCAGCAGTTTAGCTAGCGGGCATTACAATGAGCAGTTCTTC.